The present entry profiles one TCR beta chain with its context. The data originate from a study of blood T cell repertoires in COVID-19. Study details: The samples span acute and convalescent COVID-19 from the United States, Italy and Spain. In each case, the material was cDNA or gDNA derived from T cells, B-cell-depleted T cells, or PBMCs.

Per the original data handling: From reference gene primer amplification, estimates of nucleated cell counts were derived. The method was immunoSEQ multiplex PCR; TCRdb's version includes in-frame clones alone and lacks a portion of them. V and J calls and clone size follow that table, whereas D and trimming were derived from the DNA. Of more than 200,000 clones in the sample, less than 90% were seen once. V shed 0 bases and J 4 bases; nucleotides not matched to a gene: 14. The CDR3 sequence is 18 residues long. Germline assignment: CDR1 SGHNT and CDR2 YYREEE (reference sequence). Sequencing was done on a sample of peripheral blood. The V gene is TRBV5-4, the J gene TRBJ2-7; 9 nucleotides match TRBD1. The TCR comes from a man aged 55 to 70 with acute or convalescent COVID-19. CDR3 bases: TGTGCCAGCAGCTTGGGACAGGGGGGACACTATAGTCCGTACGAGCAGTACTTC. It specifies CASSLGQGGHYSPYEQYF.